The sequence of this TCR beta chain was determined in a study of shared clonotypes between healthy human individuals. Participating donors were healthy, HIV-negative adults free of recent acute infections or vaccinations. On this clone itself: Its antigen is unidentified.

Bulk PBMC genomic DNA spanned ten immunoSEQ deep plates. Profiled with immunoSEQ multiplex PCR; TCRdb holds only in-frame clones, not every one. The sample contains 470,000 or so clones, about 85% of which appear only once. Regarding the study as a whole: The diversity represented, both genetic and in exposure history, was limited by few donors. Sampling used blood alone; tissue repertoires probably differ.

The clonotype originates from a woman in her thirties or forties in good health. Some clones in this sample may be carry-over from other donors' samples. Material: PBMCs.

CDR3 sequence: CASSPGAGRLNTEAFF. The CDR3 bases are TGTGCCAGCAGCCCTGGGGCCGGCAGGTTGAACACTGAAGCTTTCTTT. The chain is built from TRBV11-2 and TRBJ1-1; a weak D match, TRBD1 (5 bases). With 5 bases removed from V and 0 bases from J, the gap between germline ends came to 16 bases. From germline, CDR1 is SGHAT and CDR2 FQNNGV. This CDR3 is built from 16 residues.